The 18 T cell receptor beta chains below all came from one sample that was sequenced in a study of blood T cells in healthy people across ages (dated by TCRdb to the mid-2010s). The library came from 5' RACE. The instrument was an Illumina HiSeq 2500. A second PCR of about 6 to 11 cycles was performed with a sample-barcoded 5' primer and a J-beta primer mix. The raw public reads went through TCRdb reprocessing: fastp at Q25, MiXCR clone calling, in-frame beta chains kept. One record per CDR3 amino acid sequence lists the most common genes and DNA. For this sample the table gives roughly 1.6 million distinct CDR3 sequences, of which roughly 32% were detected only once. Clones ranked in the top ten supply about 11% of the sample. The sequenced sample was blood. All receptors derive from a woman in her 30s in good health.

At least ten counts were recorded for this clonotype. The chain has TRBV11-1 and TRBJ2-6, with TRBD2 identical over 11 bases. Germline V lookup: CDR1 SGHAT, CDR2 FQDESV (reference sequence). The CDR3 is made up of 18 amino acids. Trimming removed 4 bases from V and 0 bases from J; junction bases left unmatched: 5. The CDR3 here is CASSSVGLADSGANVLTF. The CDR3 bases are TGTGCCAGCAGCTCAGTGGGACTAGCGGACTCTGGGGCCAACGTCCTGACTTTC.

On this clonotype itself: A much larger clone sits a single nucleotide away, making a read error possible. The chain is built from TRBV29-1 and TRBJ2-5, with TRBD1 as a possible D gene (7 bases). The CDR3 totals 12 residues. CDR1 SQVTM and CDR2 ANQGSEA come from the germline V gene. The CDR3 nucleotides read TGCAGCGGGGACAGCCCGGGGGAGACCCGGTACTTC. Its translation: CSGDSPGETRYF.

This clonotype was observed many times. The V call is TRBV29-1, the J call TRBJ2-7; D call uncertain. From germline, CDR1 is SQVTM and CDR2 ANQGSEA. The CDR3 is made up of 15 amino acids. V lost 2 bases and J lost 0, with 14 bases in between. For the CDR3, the DNA is TGCAGCGTTGAAACCGACGCAGGAGCCTCCTACGAGCAGTACTTC. Translating it yields CSVETDAGASYEQYF.

Many counts were recorded for this clonotype. The chain has TRBV4-1 and TRBJ2-1; perhaps TRBD2 as D (7 bases). CDR3 length: 13 amino acids. V shed 7 bases and J shed 7 bases, with 14 bases lying between them. In germline, CDR1 is MGHRA, CDR2 YSYEKL. CDR3 amino acids: CASKGGMFNEQFF. The CDR3 DNA reads as TGCGCCAGCAAGGGGGGGATGTTTAATGAGCAGTTCTTC.

The chain employs TRBV7-9 and TRBJ2-1; D remains ambiguous. The V and J ends lost 5 bases and 10 bases respectively, with 18 bases between them. From germline, CDR1 is SEHNR and CDR2 FQNEAQ (reference sequence). This CDR3 has 14 residues. CDR3 in amino acids: CASSPPLRAREQFF. The CDR3 DNA reads as TGTGCCAGCAGCCCCCCCCTTAGGGCTCGCGAGCAGTTCTTC.

This chain uses TRBV7-2 with TRBJ1-1; D is undetermined. Germline CDR1 is SGHTA and CDR2 is FQGNSA. The CDR3 spans 17 residues. V lost 2 bases to trimming and J lost 0 bases, with 16 bases between them. CDR3: CASSLYGGGMVNTEAFF. CDR3 DNA sequence: TGTGCCAGCAGCTTATATGGTGGAGGCATGGTGAACACTGAAGCTTTCTTT. Variable domain in full (rest from reference TRBV7-2 and TRBJ1-1): GAGVSQSPSNKVTEKGKDVELRCDPISGHTALYWYRQSLGQGLEFLIYFQGNSAPDKSGLPSDRFSAERTGGSVSTLTIQRTQQEDSAVYLCASSLYGGGMVNTEAFFGQGTRLTVV.

This clonotype was seen more than once but under ten times. The rearrangement uses TRBV28 and TRBJ2-1, with a tentative D call TRBD2 (6 bases). The CDR3 has 13 residues. V was pared by 3 bases and J by 5 bases, with 8 bases between. Germline loops: CDR1 MDHEN, CDR2 SYDVKM. The CDR3 spells CASSLRGHNEQFF. The CDR3 nucleotides are TGTGCCAGCAGTTTGCGGGGCCACAATGAGCAGTTCTTC.

This clonotype occurred once. The V call is TRBV6-5, the J call TRBJ1-2; D is uncertain. The germline V and J ends were trimmed by 2 bases and 7 bases, with 11 bases remaining between them. This CDR3 has 13 amino acids. Germline lookup yields CDR1 MNHEY and CDR2 SVGAGI. The CDR3 spells CASSYGAGSGYTF. The CDR3 coding sequence is TGTGCCAGCAGTTACGGTGCGGGATCTGGCTACACCTTC.

The chain recombines TRBV2 with TRBJ2-1; D tentatively fits TRBD1 or TRBD2 (5 bases each). The germline V and J ends were trimmed by 7 bases and 5 bases, with 12 bases remaining between them. Germline V gene lookup returns CDR1 SNHLY and CDR2 FYNNEI. This CDR3 spans 13 amino acids. The CDR3 region has the DNA TGTGCCAGCACGGGGACCACGGACAATGAGCAGTTCTTC. Translated: CASTGTTDNEQFF.

This rearrangement joins TRBV7-9 to TRBJ1-1; D call uncertain. Germline V gene sequence: CDR1 SEHNR, CDR2 FQNEAQ (reference sequence). CDR3 size: 12 residues. The V end was cut by 3 bases, the J end by 6 bases, with 8 bases between. CDR3 loop: CASSFGQPEAFF. CDR3 coding DNA: TGTGCCAGCAGCTTTGGTCAGCCTGAAGCTTTCTTT.

A few counts support this clonotype. The chain couples TRBV9 to TRBJ2-3; D possibly uses TRBD1 or TRBD2 (6 bases each). V was cut by 3 bases and J by 4 bases, with 18 bases left in between. Germline loops: CDR1 SGDLS, CDR2 YYNGEE. The CDR3 is made up of 16 amino acids. CDR3 coding DNA: TGTGCCAGCAGCGGTCTGGTAGCGGAGGGGGCAGATACGCAGTATTTT. Protein product: CASSGLVAEGADTQYF.

This clonotype was counted only a few times. The J gene is TRBJ1-5, the V gene TRBV27; tentative D call: TRBD1 (6 bases). The CDR3 is made up of 14 amino acids. The V gene's germline CDR1 is MNHEY and CDR2 SMNVEV (reference sequence). V lost 5 bases and J lost 5, with 13 bases in between. CDR3: CASSQGMSDQPQHF. The CDR3 coding sequence is TGTGCCAGCAGTCAGGGGATGTCGGATCAGCCCCAGCATTTT.

This clonotype was picked up one time. The junction and the germline gene differ at one end; a read error may be behind it. This chain joins TRBV4-1 and TRBJ1-2; tentatively, D is TRBD1 (5 bases). This CDR3 has 15 amino acids. Germline V gives CDR1 MGHRA, CDR2 YSYEKL. The CDR3 DNA is TGCGCCAGCAGCCAAGGCCGAGGTTGGGACTATGACTACACCTTC. Translating it yields CASSQGRGWDYDYTF.

This clonotype showed up just a few times. This rearrangement joins TRBV28 to TRBJ2-3; tentatively, D is TRBD2 (7 bases). In germline, CDR1 is MDHEN, CDR2 SYDVKM. The CDR3 extends over 15 amino acids. Trimming left V 3 bases short and J 3 bases short, with 13 bases between. The CDR3: CASSFYREGTDTQYF. CDR3 coding DNA: TGTGCCAGCAGTTTTTACAGGGAGGGGACAGATACGCAGTATTTT.

Only one count was recorded for this clonotype. Since no conserved phenylalanine or tryptophan closes the CDR3, a read error is the likely cause. V usage is TRBV27 and J usage is TRBJ2-3, with no clear D. CDR1 and CDR2 (germline): MNHEY, SMNVEV (reference sequence). CDR3 length: 15 amino acids. Trimming removed 4 bases at V and 1 base at J, with 12 bases between. The CDR3 is CASSSWVARTDTQYS. CDR3 coding DNA: TGTGCCAGCAGTTCCTGGGTAGCCCGCACAGATACGCAGTATTCT.

The chain uses TRBV11-2 and TRBJ2-5, with no clear D. The CDR3 is 16 residues long. CDR1 is SGHAT, CDR2 FQNNGV, per germline. V was trimmed by 1 base and J by 5 bases, leaving 17 bases between them. DNA of the CDR3: TGTGCCAGCAGCTTAGCCGCCGGACGGTGGTGGGAGACCCAGTACTTC. Translated: CASSLAAGRWWETQYF.

This rearrangement joins TRBV29-1 to TRBJ1-2, with D hard to call. Trimming took 0 bases from V and 8 from J, leaving 19 bases between them. This CDR3 comprises 15 residues. Per the germline V gene, CDR1 is SQVTM and CDR2 is ANQGSEA. The CDR3 sequence is CSVEDFGSRPQGYTF. CDR3 bases: TGCAGCGTTGAAGACTTCGGGTCCCGACCCCAAGGCTACACCTTC.

Many counts were recorded for this clonotype. CDR3 DNA sequence: TGCGCCAGCAGCCAAGAGTCCCAAACTAACTATGGCTACACCTTC. It encodes CASSQESQTNYGYTF. V is TRBV4-1 and J is TRBJ1-2; the D is unclear. Germline values: CDR1 MGHRA, CDR2 YSYEKL. V shed 0 bases and J shed 0 bases, with 8 bases lying between them. The CDR3 totals 15 residues.